This T cell receptor beta chain was identified during a study of shared clonotypes between healthy human individuals. TCRdb keeps only in-frame clones here, not all; method: immunoSEQ multiplex PCR. The sample has about 1,500,000 clones, over 95% seen once. With V trimmed by 6 bases and J by 4 bases, 6 bases remained unmatched. This CDR3 has 15 residues. Germline-derived CDR1 and CDR2 are SQVTM and ANQGSEA. The genes are TRBV29-1 and TRBJ2-3, with 14 bases identical to TRBD2. Sequenced material: naive CD4+ T cells sorted from blood. Subset denoted: CD45RA+ positively selected. The receptor's source is a man under 40 in good health. CDR3 loop: CSVTGTSGRPDTQYF. In DNA form, the CDR3 reads TGCAGCGTCACAGGGACTAGCGGGAGACCAGATACGCAGTATTTT.